At least ten counts were recorded for the clone carrying this TCR beta chain. TCRdb redid the calling of the 5' RACE reads with MiXCR, one entry per CDR3 protein. The table records 35,000 to 45,000 distinct CDR3 sequences, about 7.9% of them present only once. As for time point: blood at routine non-recurrence follow-up after resection. Per the germline V gene, CDR1 is LGHNA and CDR2 is YNFKEQ. This CDR3 is built from 13 residues. V lost 4 bases, J lost 8 bases, and 2 bases stayed unmatched. This specimen comes from a study of spatial heterogeneity in lung cancer. Turning to the study itself: Alpha-chain sequences were consistently detected less often than beta-chain sequences. TCR and UMI combinations that were unique each appeared, on average, more than ten times in raw reads.

The sequencing here drew on PBMCs, taken at follow-up. The source is a male donor with early-stage non-small cell lung cancer. This chain links TRBV4-2 with TRBJ2-1, with 10 bases matching TRBD1. The CDR3 DNA sequence: TGTGCCAGCAGCCGGGACAGGGGAGATGAGCAGTTCTTC. As protein: CASSRDRGDEQFF.